The 22 T cell receptor beta chains below come from one sample, sequenced in a study of shared clonotypes between healthy human individuals. Terminally differentiated effector memory CD45RA+ cells were excluded from the naive CD8 cells, which were CD45RO-negative and positively selected for CCR7. The method was immunoSEQ multiplex PCR; TCRdb's version includes in-frame clones alone and lacks a portion of them. The sample lists hundreds of thousands of clones, 80% to 95% seen once, with less than 25% in the top ten. The sequenced sample was naive CD8+ T cells sorted from blood. The receptors shown here come from a young man in good health.

The genes are TRBV30 and TRBJ2-1; D is undetermined. The CDR3 spans 13 residues. The germline gives CDR1 GTSNPN, CDR2 SVGIG (reference sequence). The V end was cut by 5 bases, the J end by 5 bases, with 13 bases between. As DNA, the CDR3 is TGTGCCTGGGATGATGGACGTGACAATGAGCAGTTCTTC. Translation: CAWDDGRDNEQFF.

Written as DNA, the CDR3 is TGTGCCAGCAGTTTGGACAGGGGCCGCTACGAGCAGTACTTC. Its protein product is CASSLDRGRYEQYF. The V and J genes are TRBV28 and TRBJ2-7, with 9 nucleotides matching TRBD1. The V and J ends lost 3 bases and 3 bases, in that order; junction bases with no gene match: 3. The CDR3 spans 14 residues. Looked up from germline, CDR1 is MDHEN and CDR2 is SYDVKM.

The chain joins TRBV5-5 to TRBJ1-2; TRBD1 matches 8 bases. CDR1 and CDR2 (germline): SGHKS, YYEKEE (reference sequence). This CDR3 has 16 residues. Trimming cost V 4 bases and J 4 bases; bases outside gene matches: 12. In nucleotides, the CDR3 is TGTGCCAGCAGCCAATATACCCCCGGGACAGGCTATGGCTACACCTTC. Translation: CASSQYTPGTGYGYTF.

CDR3 in DNA: TGTGCCACCAGCTCAATCGTCGCCCGCGAGCAGTACTTC. Protein sequence: CATSSIVAREQYF. This rearrangement joins TRBV15 to TRBJ2-7; D is undetermined. The CDR3 is 13 residues long. Germline CDR1 and CDR2: LNHNV and YYDKDF (reference sequence). V lost 5 bases and J 6 bases, leaving 14 bases between the germline ends. The full variable domain, in which reference TRBV15 and TRBJ2-7 provide the parts outside the CDR3, is DAMVIQNPRYQVTQFGKPVTLSCSQTLNHNVMYWYQQKSSQAPKLLFHYYDKDFNNEADTPDNFQSRRPNTSFCFLDIRSPGLGDTAMYLCATSSIVAREQYFGPGTRLTVT.

This clone was recorded only once. CDR3 nucleotide sequence: TGTGCCAGCAGCTCCCTGGAGGGCATCCGCGAGCAGTTCTTC. Protein product: CASSSLEGIREQFF. V and J are TRBV11-2 and TRBJ2-1; D perhaps matches TRBD2 (6 bases). Germline V gene sequence: CDR1 SGHAT, CDR2 FQNNGV. The V gene lost 4 bases and the J gene lost 10 bases, with 17 bases spanning the gap. This CDR3 contains 14 residues.

This chain uses TRBV9 with TRBJ2-7; 12 positions match TRBD1. Germline trimming cut 0 bases from V and 6 bases from J; bases unmatched to any gene: 4. Germline CDR1 reads SGDLS; CDR2 reads YYNGEE. This CDR3 region has 15 residues. CDR3 DNA: TGTGCCAGCAGCGTAGCGGGGGACAGGGGGCGCGAGCAGTACTTC. Its protein product is CASSVAGDRGREQYF.

This sequence joins TRBV13 and TRBJ2-2, with 7 bases fitting TRBD2. Germline V CDR1 and CDR2: PRHDT, FYEKMQ (reference sequence). This CDR3 is built from 16 residues. J was trimmed by 0 bases and V by 6 bases; bases with no gene match: 7. CDR3 sequence (DNA): TGTGCCAGCAGGGAACGACTAGCCTCGAACACCGGGGAGCTGTTTTTT. This sequence encodes CASRERLASNTGELFF.

The chain's CDR3 is CASSQEGGWTEAFF. In DNA, the CDR3 is TGCGCCAGCAGCCAAGAGGGGGGTTGGACTGAAGCTTTCTTT. The chain combines TRBV4-1 with TRBJ1-1; a possible D gene is TRBD1 (5 bases). The CDR3 runs 14 residues. V lost 0 bases to trimming and J lost 5 bases, with 10 bases between them. The germline V gene encodes CDR1 MGHRA and CDR2 YSYEKL.

J is TRBJ2-7 and V is TRBV18; TRBD2 matches at 8 bases. The CDR3 sequence is 16 residues long. The ends lost 2 bases at V and 3 bases at J; junction bases unmatched: 9. The germline V gene has CDR1 KGHSH and CDR2 LQKENI. CDR3 sequence (DNA): TGTGCCAGCTCACCAATTTCCGCGGGAGGTCTCTACGAGCAGTACTTC. Its protein product is CASSPISAGGLYEQYF.

The V call is TRBV11-2, the J call TRBJ1-3, with D maybe TRBD1 (6 bases). The CDR3 runs to 15 residues. In germline, CDR1 is SGHAT, CDR2 FQNNGV. Trimming removed 6 bases from V and 2 bases from J, with 14 bases in between. CDR3: CASRVVGGPGNTIYF. The CDR3, as DNA: TGTGCCAGCAGGGTGGTGGGGGGCCCTGGAAACACCATATATTTT.

The V call is TRBV20-1, the J call TRBJ2-3; unclear D gene. Germline CDR1 and CDR2: DFQATT and SNEGSKA (reference sequence). The CDR3 has 11 residues. The V end lost 4 bases, the J end lost 8 bases, and 10 bases lay between the germline ends. The CDR3 region is CSAISPGTQYF. CDR3 bases: TGCAGTGCTATTAGTCCTGGTACGCAGTATTTT.

The V gene is TRBV4-1, the J gene TRBJ1-2; D ambiguous. The germline V and J ends were trimmed by 1 base and 4 bases, with 13 bases remaining between them. CDR1 is MGHRA, CDR2 YSYEKL, per germline. The CDR3 is 15 residues long. The CDR3 nucleotides read TGCGCCAGCAGCCAAGCTGAGGGTTTGGGCTATGGCTACACCTTC. Its protein is CASSQAEGLGYGYTF.

The CDR3 here is CASSSPSDGYSGNTIYF. The CDR3, as DNA: TGTGCCAGCAGCTCCCCCTCCGACGGATACTCTGGAAACACCATATATTTT. The chain is built from TRBV28 and TRBJ1-3; no reliable D call. Trimming took 6 bases from V and 0 from J, leaving 18 bases between them. Germline V gene sequence: CDR1 MDHEN, CDR2 SYDVKM. This CDR3 comprises 17 residues.

This chain joins TRBV6-5 and TRBJ2-1; 10 positions agree with TRBD2. This CDR3 is 16 amino acids long. V dropped 0 bases and J dropped 7; count of bases not matched to a gene: 6. The germline V gene has CDR1 MNHEY and CDR2 SVGAGI. CDR3 bases: TGTGCCAGCAGTTACTCGAGCGGGAGGGGGCGGAATGAGCAGTTCTTC. Its protein product is CASSYSSGRGRNEQFF.

V gene TRBV9 combines with J gene TRBJ1-1, with D maybe TRBD1 (6 bases). V was cut by 0 bases and J by 0 bases, with 15 bases left in between. Germline CDR1 and CDR2: SGDLS and YYNGEE. The CDR3 has 17 residues. The CDR3 protein is CASSVAPLQGMNTEAFF. The DNA of the CDR3 is TGTGCCAGCAGCGTAGCCCCCCTACAGGGTATGAACACTGAAGCTTTCTTT.

The chain combines TRBV7-9 with TRBJ2-2; 9 bases line up with TRBD2. J gave up 6 bases and V 5 bases, and 10 bases lay outside the gene matches. Germline CDR1 reads SEHNR; CDR2 reads FQNEAQ (reference sequence). The CDR3 contains 16 residues. The CDR3 region has the DNA TGTGCCAGCAGCCCTCGGGTTAGCGGGAGCGCCGGGGAGCTGTTTTTT. Encoded protein: CASSPRVSGSAGELFF.

The rearrangement links TRBV7-9 to TRBJ2-5; 12 bases align to TRBD2. Trimming took 5 bases from V and 1 from J; bases not matched to a gene: 11. CDR1 SEHNR and CDR2 FQNEAQ come from the germline V gene (reference sequence). The CDR3 sequence is 18 residues long. In DNA, the CDR3 is TGTGCCAGCAGCGCCCCCTCTAGCGGGAGGGTGACCCAAGAGACCCAGTACTTC. It specifies CASSAPSSGRVTQETQYF. Full variable domain (outside the CDR3, taken from reference TRBV7-9 and TRBJ2-5): DTGVSQNPRHKITKRGQNVTFRCDPISEHNRLYWYRQTLGQGPEFLTYFQNEAQLEKSRLLSDRFSAERPKGSFSTLEIQRTEQGDSAMYLCASSAPSSGRVTQETQYFGPGTRLLVL.

The J gene is TRBJ2-7, the V gene TRBV7-8; no clear D gene. This CDR3 has 13 residues. The germline V gene has CDR1 SGHVS and CDR2 FQNEAQ. The V end was cut by 1 base, the J end by 6 bases, with 10 bases between. CDR3 in amino acids: CASSLDGGIEQYF. The CDR3 bases are TGTGCCAGCAGCTTAGACGGCGGCATCGAGCAGTACTTC.

The chain employs TRBV11-2 and TRBJ2-2; D is unresolved. Germline V gene sequence: CDR1 SGHAT, CDR2 FQNNGV. The CDR3 sequence is 17 residues long. V was trimmed by 5 bases and J by 3 bases, leaving 19 bases between them. CDR3 region: CASSGTAPWVDTGELFF. In DNA, the CDR3 is TGTGCCAGCAGCGGTACGGCTCCCTGGGTAGACACCGGGGAGCTGTTTTTT.

Concerning this clone: Additional DNA sequences in this sample encode the identical CDR3. The V gene is TRBV11-2, the J gene TRBJ1-5; D not resolved. Germline V lookup: CDR1 SGHAT, CDR2 FQNNGV. V was shortened by 1 base and J by 1 base, with 5 bases between the two germline ends. CDR3 size: 14 residues. The CDR3 DNA sequence: TGTGCCAGCAGCTTAGGGGGAAGCAATCAGCCCCAGCATTTT. The encoded protein is CASSLGGSNQPQHF.

The V gene is TRBV29-1, the J gene TRBJ2-7, with 10 bases identical to TRBD2. V was clipped by 7 bases and J by 4 bases; unmatched bases: 13. The CDR3 covers 15 residues. Germline V lookup: CDR1 SQVTM, CDR2 ANQGSEA. CDR3 residues: CSAWVLAGVGYEQYF. The CDR3 DNA is TGCAGCGCGTGGGTCCTAGCGGGAGTAGGGTACGAGCAGTACTTC.

The chain carries TRBV6-5 and TRBJ2-1; D uncertain. Trimming took 0 bases from V and 7 from J, leaving 7 bases between them. The CDR3 runs to 13 residues. Germline V lookup: CDR1 MNHEY, CDR2 SVGAGI. The CDR3 reads CASSYSFSNEQFF. CDR3 nucleotide sequence: TGTGCCAGCAGTTACTCGTTCTCGAATGAGCAGTTCTTC.